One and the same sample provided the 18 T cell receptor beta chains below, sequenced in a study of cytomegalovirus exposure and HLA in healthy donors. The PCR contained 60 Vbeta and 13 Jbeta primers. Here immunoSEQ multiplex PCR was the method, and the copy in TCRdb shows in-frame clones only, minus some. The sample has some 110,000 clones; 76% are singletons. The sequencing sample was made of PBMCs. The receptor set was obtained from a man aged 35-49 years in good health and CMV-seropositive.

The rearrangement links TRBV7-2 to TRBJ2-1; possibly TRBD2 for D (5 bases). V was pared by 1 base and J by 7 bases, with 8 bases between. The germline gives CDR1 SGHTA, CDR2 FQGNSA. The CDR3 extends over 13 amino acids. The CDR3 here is CASSLVRGNEQFF. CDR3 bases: TGTGCCAGCAGCTTAGTGAGAGGGAATGAGCAGTTCTTC.

CDR3 nucleotide sequence: TGTGCCATCAGTGAGTCTAGCGGGACTTCCTACGAGCAGTACTTC. This gives the protein CAISESSGTSYEQYF. The V call is TRBV10-3, the J call TRBJ2-7; 8 bases are a match to TRBD2. The CDR3 runs 15 residues. Germline-derived CDR1 and CDR2 are ENHRY and SYGVKD. The ends lost 0 bases at V and 1 base at J; junction bases unmatched: 2.

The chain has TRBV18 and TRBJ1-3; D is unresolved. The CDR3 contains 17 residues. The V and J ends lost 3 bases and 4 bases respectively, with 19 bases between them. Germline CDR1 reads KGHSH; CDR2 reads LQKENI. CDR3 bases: TGTGCCAGCTCACCCTCACTGCCCAGCGAAGCCGGAAACACCATATATTTT. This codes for CASSPSLPSEAGNTIYF.

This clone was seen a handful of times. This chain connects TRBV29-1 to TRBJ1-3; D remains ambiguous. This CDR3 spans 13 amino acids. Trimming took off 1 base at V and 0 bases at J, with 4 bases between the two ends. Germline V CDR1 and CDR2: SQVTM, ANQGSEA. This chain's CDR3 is CSVEANSGNTIYF. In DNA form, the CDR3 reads TGCAGCGTTGAAGCCAACTCTGGAAACACCATATATTTT. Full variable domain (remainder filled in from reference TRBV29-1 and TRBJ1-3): SAVISQKPSRDICQRGTSLTIQCQVDSQVTMMFWYRQQPGQSLTLIATANQGSEATYESGFVIDKFPISRPNLTFSTLTVSNMSPEDSSIYLCSVEANSGNTIYFGEGSWLTVV.

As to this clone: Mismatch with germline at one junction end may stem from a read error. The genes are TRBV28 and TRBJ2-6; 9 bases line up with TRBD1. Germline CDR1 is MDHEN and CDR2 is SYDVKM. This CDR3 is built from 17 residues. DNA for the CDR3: TGTGCCAGCAGTCCCGGTACAGGGGGCTCTGGGGCCAACGGCCTGACTTTC. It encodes CASSPGTGGSGANGLTF.

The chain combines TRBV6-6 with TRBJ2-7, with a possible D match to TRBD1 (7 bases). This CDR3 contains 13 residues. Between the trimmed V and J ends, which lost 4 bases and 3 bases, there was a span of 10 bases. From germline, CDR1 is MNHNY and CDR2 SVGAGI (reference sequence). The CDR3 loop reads CASSFQGGYEQYF. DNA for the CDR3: TGTGCCAGCAGTTTCCAGGGGGGCTACGAGCAGTACTTC.

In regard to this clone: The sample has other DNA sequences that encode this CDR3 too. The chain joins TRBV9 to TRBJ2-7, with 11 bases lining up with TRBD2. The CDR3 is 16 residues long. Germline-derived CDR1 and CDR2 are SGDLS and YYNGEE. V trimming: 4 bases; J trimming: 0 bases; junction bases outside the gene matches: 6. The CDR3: CASSNPSGRSSYEQYF. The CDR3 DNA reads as TGTGCCAGCAGCAATCCTAGCGGGAGGAGCTCCTACGAGCAGTACTTC.

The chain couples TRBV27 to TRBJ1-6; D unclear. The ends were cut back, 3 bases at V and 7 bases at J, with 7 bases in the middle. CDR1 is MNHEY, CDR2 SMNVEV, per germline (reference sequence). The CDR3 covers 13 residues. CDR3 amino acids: CASSFSGNSPLHF. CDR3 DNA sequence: TGTGCCAGCAGTTTCTCAGGAAATTCACCCCTCCACTTT.

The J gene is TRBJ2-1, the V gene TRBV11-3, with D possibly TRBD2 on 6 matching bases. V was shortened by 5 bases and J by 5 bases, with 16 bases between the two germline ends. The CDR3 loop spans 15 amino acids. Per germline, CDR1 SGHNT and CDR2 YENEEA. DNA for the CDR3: TGTGCCAGCAGCCACTTTAGCGGATTGGACAATGAGCAGTTCTTC. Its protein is CASSHFSGLDNEQFF.

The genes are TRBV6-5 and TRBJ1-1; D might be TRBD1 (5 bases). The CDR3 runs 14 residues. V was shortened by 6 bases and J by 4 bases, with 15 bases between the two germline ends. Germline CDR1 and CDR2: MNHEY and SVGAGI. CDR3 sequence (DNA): TGTGCCAGCAGCCCCTCGTGGCAGGGCACTGAAGCTTTCTTT. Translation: CASSPSWQGTEAFF.

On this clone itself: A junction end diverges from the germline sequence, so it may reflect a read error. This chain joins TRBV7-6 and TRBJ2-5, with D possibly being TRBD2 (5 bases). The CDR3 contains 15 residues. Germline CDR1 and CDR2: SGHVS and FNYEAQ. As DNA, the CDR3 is TGTGCCAGCAGGTTAGGGTCGGGGAAACAAGAGACCCAGTACTTC. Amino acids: CASRLGSGKQETQYF.

CDR3 residues: CASSRGVEQYF. CDR3 nucleotides: TGTGCCAGCAGCCGGGGGGTCGAGCAGTACTTC. This chain uses TRBV5-5 with TRBJ2-7; 7 nucleotides agree with TRBD2. Germline lookup yields CDR1 SGHKS and CDR2 YYEKEE (reference sequence). The CDR3 is 11 residues long. J gave up 6 bases and V 4 bases, and 1 base lay outside the gene matches.

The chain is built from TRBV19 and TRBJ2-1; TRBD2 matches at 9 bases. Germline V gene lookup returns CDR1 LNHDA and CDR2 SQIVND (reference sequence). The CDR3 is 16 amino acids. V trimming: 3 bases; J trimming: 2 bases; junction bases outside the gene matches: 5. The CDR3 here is CASSMSGGSAYNEQFF. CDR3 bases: TGTGCCAGTAGTATGAGCGGGGGGTCCGCCTACAATGAGCAGTTCTTC.

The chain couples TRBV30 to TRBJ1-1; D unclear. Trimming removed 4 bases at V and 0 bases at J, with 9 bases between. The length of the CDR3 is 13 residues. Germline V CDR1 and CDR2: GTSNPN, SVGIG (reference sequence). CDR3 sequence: CAWKAKLNTEAFF. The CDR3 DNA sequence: TGTGCCTGGAAAGCGAAGTTGAACACTGAAGCTTTCTTT.

CDR3 residues: CASSMGREAFF. CDR3 DNA sequence: TGTGCCAGTAGTATGGGCAGAGAAGCTTTCTTT. The chain employs TRBV19 and TRBJ1-1; unclear D gene. The germline gives CDR1 LNHDA, CDR2 SQIVND (reference sequence). With 3 bases removed from V and 8 bases from J, the gap between germline ends came to 7 bases. The CDR3 is made up of 11 amino acids.

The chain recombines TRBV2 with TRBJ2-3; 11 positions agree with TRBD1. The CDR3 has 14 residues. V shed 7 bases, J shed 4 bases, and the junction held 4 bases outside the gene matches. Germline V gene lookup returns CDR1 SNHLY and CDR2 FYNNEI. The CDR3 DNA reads TGTGCCAGCAAGGGACAGGGGGGGGCAGATACGCAGTATTTT. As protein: CASKGQGGADTQYF.

The CDR3 sequence: CASRPTGATNEKLFF. The DNA for the CDR3 is TGTGCCAGCAGGCCAACAGGCGCAACTAATGAAAAACTGTTTTTT. The genes are TRBV6-5 and TRBJ1-4; D might be TRBD1 (5 bases). V was cut by 6 bases and J by 0 bases, with 11 bases left in between. Germline CDR1 reads MNHEY; CDR2 reads SVGAGI. The CDR3 extends over 15 amino acids.

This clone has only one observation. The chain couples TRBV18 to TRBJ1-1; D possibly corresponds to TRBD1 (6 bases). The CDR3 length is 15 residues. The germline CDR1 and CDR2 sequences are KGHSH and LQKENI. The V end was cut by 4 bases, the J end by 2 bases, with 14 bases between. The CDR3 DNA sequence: TGTGCCAGCTCACTACCGACAGGCCCTAACACTGAAGCTTTCTTT. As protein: CASSLPTGPNTEAFF.